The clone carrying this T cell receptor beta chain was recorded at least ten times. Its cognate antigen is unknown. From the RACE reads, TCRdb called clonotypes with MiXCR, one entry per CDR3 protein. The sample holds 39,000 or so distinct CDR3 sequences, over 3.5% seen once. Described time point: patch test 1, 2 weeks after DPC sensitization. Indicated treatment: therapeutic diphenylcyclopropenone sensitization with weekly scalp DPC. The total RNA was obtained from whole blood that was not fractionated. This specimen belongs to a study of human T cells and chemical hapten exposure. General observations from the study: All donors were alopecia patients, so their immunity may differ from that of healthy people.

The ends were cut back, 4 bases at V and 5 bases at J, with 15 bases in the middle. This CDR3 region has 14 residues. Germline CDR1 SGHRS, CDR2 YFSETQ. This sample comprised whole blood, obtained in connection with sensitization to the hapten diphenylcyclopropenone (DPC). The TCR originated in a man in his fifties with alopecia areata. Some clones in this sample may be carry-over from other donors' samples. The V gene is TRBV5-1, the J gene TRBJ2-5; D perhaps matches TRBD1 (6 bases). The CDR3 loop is CASSQDSGHETQYF. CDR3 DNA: TGCGCCAGCAGCCAGGACAGCGGCCATGAGACCCAGTACTTC.